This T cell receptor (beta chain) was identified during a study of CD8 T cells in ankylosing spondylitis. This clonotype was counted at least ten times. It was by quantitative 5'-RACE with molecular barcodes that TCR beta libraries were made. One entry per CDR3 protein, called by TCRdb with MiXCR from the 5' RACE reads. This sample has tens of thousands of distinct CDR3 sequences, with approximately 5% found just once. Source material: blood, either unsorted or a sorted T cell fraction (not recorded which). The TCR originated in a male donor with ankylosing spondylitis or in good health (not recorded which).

This CDR3 is CASSSGDGTEAFF. CDR3 DNA: TGTGCCAGCAGTTCAGGGGACGGCACTGAAGCTTTCTTT. The chain employs TRBV2 and TRBJ1-1; maybe TRBD1 (6 bases). The CDR3 runs to 13 residues. Germline loops: CDR1 SNHLY, CDR2 FYNNEI. Trimming left V 5 bases short and J 4 bases short, with 11 bases between.